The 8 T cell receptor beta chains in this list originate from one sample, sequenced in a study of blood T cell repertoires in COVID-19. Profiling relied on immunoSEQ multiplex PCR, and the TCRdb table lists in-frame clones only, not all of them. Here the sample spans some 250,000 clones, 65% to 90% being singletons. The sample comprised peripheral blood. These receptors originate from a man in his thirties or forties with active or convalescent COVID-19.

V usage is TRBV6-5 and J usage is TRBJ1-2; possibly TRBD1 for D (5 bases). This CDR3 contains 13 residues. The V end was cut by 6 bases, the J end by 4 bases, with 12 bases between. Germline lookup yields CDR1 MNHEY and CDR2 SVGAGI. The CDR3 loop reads CASRLAGTYGYTF. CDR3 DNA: TGTGCCAGCAGACTAGCAGGGACCTATGGCTACACCTTC.

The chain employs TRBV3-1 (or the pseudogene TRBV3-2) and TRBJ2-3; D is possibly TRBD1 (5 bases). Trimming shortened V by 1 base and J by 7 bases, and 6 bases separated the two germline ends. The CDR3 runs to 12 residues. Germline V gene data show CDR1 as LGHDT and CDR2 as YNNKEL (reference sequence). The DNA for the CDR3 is TGTGCCAGCAGCCAAGCAGGGTATACGCAGTATTTT. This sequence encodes CASSQAGYTQYF.

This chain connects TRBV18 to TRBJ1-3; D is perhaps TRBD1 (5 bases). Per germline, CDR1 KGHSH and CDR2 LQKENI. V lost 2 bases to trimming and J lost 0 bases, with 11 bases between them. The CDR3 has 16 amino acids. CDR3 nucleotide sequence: TGTGCCAGCTCACCATTGACAGAAAGCTCTGGAAACACCATATATTTT. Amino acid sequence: CASSPLTESSGNTIYF.

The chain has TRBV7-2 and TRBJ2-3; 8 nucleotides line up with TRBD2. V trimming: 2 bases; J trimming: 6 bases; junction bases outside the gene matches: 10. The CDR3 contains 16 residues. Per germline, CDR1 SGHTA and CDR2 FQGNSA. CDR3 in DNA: TGTGCCAGCAGCTTAAGACGGGGGGGCCTCGGTGATACGCAGTATTTT. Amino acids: CASSLRRGGLGDTQYF.

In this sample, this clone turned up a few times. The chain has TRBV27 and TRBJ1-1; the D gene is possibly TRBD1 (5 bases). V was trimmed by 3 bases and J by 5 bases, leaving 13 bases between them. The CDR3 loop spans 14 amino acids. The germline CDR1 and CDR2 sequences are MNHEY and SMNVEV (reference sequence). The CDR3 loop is CASSFLGARTEAFF. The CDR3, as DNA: TGTGCCAGCAGTTTTTTAGGGGCAAGGACTGAAGCTTTCTTT.

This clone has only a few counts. The CDR3 nucleotides read TGTGCCTGGAGTGTTGGACTCTACAATGAGCAGTTCTTC. Translated, it gives CAWSVGLYNEQFF. This chain uses TRBV30 with TRBJ2-1; weak D call: TRBD2 (5 bases). Per germline, CDR1 GTSNPN and CDR2 SVGIG (reference sequence). This CDR3 spans 13 amino acids. Trimming cost V 0 bases and J 3 bases, with 6 bases left between them.

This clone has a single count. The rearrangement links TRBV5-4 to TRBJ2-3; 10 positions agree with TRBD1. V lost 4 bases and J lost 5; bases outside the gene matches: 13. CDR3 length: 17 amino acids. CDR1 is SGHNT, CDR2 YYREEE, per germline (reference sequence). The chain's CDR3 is CASSSVFGTGVKDTQYF. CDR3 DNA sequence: TGTGCCAGCAGCAGCGTTTTTGGGACAGGGGTCAAAGATACGCAGTATTTT.

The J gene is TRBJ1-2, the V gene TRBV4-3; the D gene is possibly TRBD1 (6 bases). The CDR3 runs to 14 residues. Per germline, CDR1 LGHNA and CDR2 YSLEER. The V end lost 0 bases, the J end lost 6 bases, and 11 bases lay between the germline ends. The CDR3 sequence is CASSQDLGADGYTF. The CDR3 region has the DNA TGCGCCAGCAGCCAAGATCTGGGGGCGGATGGCTACACCTTC.